The source of this T cell receptor beta chain is a study of blood T cell repertoires in COVID-19. Study in general: Samples of COVID-19 (acute and convalescent) were obtained from the United States, Italy and Spain. T cells, B-cell-depleted T cells, or PBMCs supplied cDNA or gDNA.

Per the study methods: Cell counts per sample came from amplifying reference gene primers. Generated by immunoSEQ multiplex PCR, the TCRdb table keeps only in-frame clones and is missing some. The V and J calls and clone size come from that table; D and trimming were worked out from the DNA. In the table there are fewer than 700,000 clones, 85% to 90% of which are singletons. The Seattle patients joined while their infection was active and were tracked longitudinally afterward. Sequencing was done on a sample of peripheral blood. The origin of this receptor is a woman in her 50s with COVID-19, enrolled during active disease.

CDR3 loop: CASSIEAGLNEQFF. The CDR3, as DNA: TGTGCCAGTAGTATAGAAGCGGGGCTCAATGAGCAGTTCTTC. The chain has TRBV19 and TRBJ2-1; 7 nucleotides match TRBD2. V shed 0 bases and J 6 bases; nucleotides not matched to a gene: 2. CDR3 length: 14 amino acids. Germline CDR1 LNHDA, CDR2 SQIVND (reference sequence).